The 7 T cell receptor beta chains listed next were all sequenced from one sample in a study of blood T cell repertoires in COVID-19. The table came from immunoSEQ multiplex PCR; TCRdb's copy has only in-frame clones and leaves some out. The top ten clones hold roughly 13% of a sample with roughly 61,000 clones, around 67% of them seen once. Material: peripheral blood. The source of these receptors is a woman in her 70s with acute or convalescent COVID-19.

CDR3 bases: TGCGCCAGCAGCCAAGCCCAGACTGAAGCTTTCTTT. This codes for CASSQAQTEAFF. V usage is TRBV4-1 and J usage is TRBJ1-1; D not resolved. The germline gives CDR1 MGHRA, CDR2 YSYEKL. V lost 1 base to trimming and J lost 5 bases, with 5 bases between them. This CDR3 comprises 12 residues.

The chain is built from TRBV9 and TRBJ1-4, with TRBD1 matching over 7 bases. J gave up 5 bases and V 3 bases, and 10 bases lay outside the gene matches. The CDR3 is made up of 16 amino acids. The germline gives CDR1 SGDLS, CDR2 YYNGEE. CDR3 residues: CASSAPGGGTNEKLFF. CDR3 DNA: TGTGCCAGCAGCGCCCCAGGGGGTGGAACGAATGAAAAACTGTTTTTT.

This chain links TRBV29-1 with TRBJ2-3; 7 nucleotides line up with TRBD1. V was pared by 6 bases and J by 6 bases, with 3 bases of the junction left unmatched. This CDR3 is built from 11 residues. Looked up from germline, CDR1 is SQVTM and CDR2 is ANQGSEA. The CDR3 region is CSVTGLDTQYF. The CDR3 region has the DNA TGCAGCGTGACAGGGTTGGATACGCAGTATTTT.

V usage is TRBV4-1 and J usage is TRBJ2-5; 12 bases match TRBD2. The germline CDR1 and CDR2 sequences are MGHRA and YSYEKL. This CDR3 region has 17 residues. Trimming cost V 4 bases and J 5 bases; bases outside gene matches: 11. The CDR3 reads CASSPLSSGGALETQYF. CDR3 DNA: TGCGCCAGCAGCCCTCTTTCTAGCGGGGGGGCGTTGGAGACCCAGTACTTC.

CDR3 sequence reads: CATSNGDSRYQPQHF. CDR3 nucleotides: TGTGCCACCAGTAACGGGGACAGTCGTTATCAGCCCCAGCATTTT. The chain uses TRBV24-1 and TRBJ1-5; TRBD1 matches at 7 bases. This CDR3 is 15 amino acids long. Germline V gives CDR1 KGHDR, CDR2 SFDVKD. The ends lost 6 bases at V and 5 bases at J; junction bases unmatched: 9.

This clone has just a few counts. Since no conserved phenylalanine or tryptophan closes the CDR3, a read error is the likely cause. It is unclear where the CDR3 begins or ends on the DNA, so no DNA is shown, and the CDR3 is as TCRdb lists it. This chain uses TRBV2 with TRBJ1-1. Including both end residues, the CDR3 is 13 amino acids long. Germline V CDR1 and CDR2: SNHLY, FYNNEI. The CDR3 loop is CASSVDTRRVRFG.

The CDR3 region has the DNA TGCGCCAGCACCTCCCTAGCGGGGATAGGTGAGCAGTTCTTC. Amino acids: CASTSLAGIGEQFF. This rearrangement joins TRBV5-1 to TRBJ2-1, with TRBD2 identical over 9 bases. The CDR3 has 14 residues. In germline, CDR1 is SGHRS, CDR2 YFSETQ. J lost 9 bases, V lost 6 bases, and 10 bases had no gene match.